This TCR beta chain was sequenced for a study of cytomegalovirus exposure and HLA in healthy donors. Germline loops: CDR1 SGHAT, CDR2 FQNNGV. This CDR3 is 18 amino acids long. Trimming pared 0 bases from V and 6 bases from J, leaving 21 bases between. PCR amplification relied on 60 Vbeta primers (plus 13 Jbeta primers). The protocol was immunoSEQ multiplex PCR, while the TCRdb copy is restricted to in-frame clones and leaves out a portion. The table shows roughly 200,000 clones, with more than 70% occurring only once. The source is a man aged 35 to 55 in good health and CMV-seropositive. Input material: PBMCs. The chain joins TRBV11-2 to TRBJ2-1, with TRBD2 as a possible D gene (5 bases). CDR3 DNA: TGTGCCAGCAGCTTAGATTACGGGATGGGCAGTCATCTCAATGAGCAGTTCTTC. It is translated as CASSLDYGMGSHLNEQFF.